The 10 T cell receptor beta chains presented below share a single source sample, sequenced in a study of shared clonotypes between healthy human individuals. The assay was immunoSEQ multiplex PCR, and TCRdb's table has in-frame clones only and misses some. The sample carries about 1.1 million clones, about 80% recorded once. The sequenced material came from memory CD4+ T cells from PBMCs. Noted subset: CD45RA-negative fraction. The receptors were gathered from a man between 18 and 35 years old in good health. Some clones in this sample may be carry-over from other donors' samples.

The rearrangement links TRBV2 to TRBJ2-7; no clear D gene. The CDR3 covers 11 residues. The germline V gene encodes CDR1 SNHLY and CDR2 FYNNEI. V gave up 2 bases and J gave up 5 bases, with 4 bases separating them. The CDR3 bases are TGTGCCAGCAGTGAAAGCCACGAGCAGTACTTC. The encoded protein is CASSESHEQYF.

The genes are TRBV5-1 and TRBJ1-2, with D possibly matching TRBD1 (5 bases). The CDR3 runs to 15 residues. Germline V gene data show CDR1 as SGHRS and CDR2 as YFSETQ. V was shortened by 4 bases and J by 2 bases, with 15 bases between the two germline ends. CDR3 DNA: TGCGCCAGCAGCCAATTCGGGGGGATGAACTATGGCTACACCTTC. It specifies CASSQFGGMNYGYTF.

As concerns this clone: Given a much more abundant clone one base away, this may be a read error. Other DNA sequences in the sample encode the same CDR3. The genes are TRBV29-1 and TRBJ1-2, with D possibly matching TRBD1 (6 bases). The CDR3 covers 15 residues. The V gene lost 4 bases and the J gene lost 8 bases, with 23 bases spanning the gap. Looked up from germline, CDR1 is SQVTM and CDR2 is ANQGSEA. The CDR3: CSVAYTSGWGQGYTF. CDR3 in DNA: TGCAGCGTTGCTTATACCTCTGGATGGGGGCAGGGCTACACCTTC.

The J gene is TRBJ1-2, the V gene TRBV14, with TRBD1 matching over 8 bases. This CDR3 comprises 15 residues. In germline, CDR1 is SGHDN, CDR2 FVKESK. Trimming at V came to 5 bases and at J to 4 bases, leaving 9 bases not matched to a gene. Here the CDR3 reads CASSLRGQVIYGYTF. The CDR3 coding sequence is TGTGCCAGCAGCTTACGGGGACAGGTGATCTATGGCTACACCTTC.

V and J are TRBV9 and TRBJ2-5; D is tentatively TRBD1 or TRBD2 (6 bases each). CDR1 is SGDLS, CDR2 YYNGEE, per germline. V was pared by 0 bases and J by 3 bases, with 15 bases between. The CDR3 covers 16 residues. CDR3 in DNA: TGTGCCAGCAGCGTAGTAAAAGCGGAGGGGGAAGAGACCCAGTACTTC. This encodes CASSVVKAEGEETQYF.

This chain uses TRBV14 with TRBJ2-5; possibly TRBD1 or TRBD2 for D (5 bases each). The length of the CDR3 is 15 residues. Trimming left V 4 bases short and J 1 base short, with 13 bases between. Germline V gene sequence: CDR1 SGHDN, CDR2 FVKESK. The CDR3 spells CASSRGAFSQETQYF. DNA for the CDR3: TGTGCCAGCAGCCGAGGGGCGTTTTCCCAAGAGACCCAGTACTTC.

This clone has only a few counts. This chain uses TRBV13 with TRBJ1-5; D gene ambiguous. The CDR3 runs to 14 residues. Trimming left V 10 bases short and J 4 bases short, with 17 bases between. Per the germline V gene, CDR1 is PRHDT and CDR2 is FYEKMQ (reference sequence). The CDR3 DNA reads TGTGCCACCTCAAGACGGACCGGGAATCAGCCCCAGCATTTT. Translation gives CATSRRTGNQPQHF.

The J gene is TRBJ1-2, the V gene TRBV19, with 8 positions matching TRBD1. The germline V gene encodes CDR1 LNHDA and CDR2 SQIVND (reference sequence). The length of the CDR3 is 15 residues. Trimming removed 7 bases from V and 5 bases from J; junction bases left unmatched: 12. This CDR3 reads CASNPRETGEYGYTF. The CDR3 DNA reads TGTGCCAGTAACCCTCGGGAGACAGGGGAGTATGGCTACACCTTC.

This rearrangement joins TRBV7-8 to TRBJ2-5; D unclear. The CDR3 contains 14 residues. V lost 1 base to trimming and J lost 0 bases, with 6 bases between them. The germline V gene has CDR1 SGHVS and CDR2 FQNEAQ. The CDR3: CASSLVEYQETQYF. The CDR3, as DNA: TGTGCCAGCAGCTTAGTGGAGTACCAAGAGACCCAGTACTTC.

The gene calls are TRBV6-5 and TRBJ2-1, with TRBD2 identical over 8 bases. CDR1 and CDR2 from the germline V gene are MNHEY and SVGAGI. This CDR3 has 16 residues. V lost 2 bases to trimming and J lost 7 bases; unmatched junction nucleotides: 10. The CDR3 bases are TGTGCCAGCAGTTACCCAAGGGGAGCGGGAGTTAATGAGCAGTTCTTC. Residues: CASSYPRGAGVNEQFF.